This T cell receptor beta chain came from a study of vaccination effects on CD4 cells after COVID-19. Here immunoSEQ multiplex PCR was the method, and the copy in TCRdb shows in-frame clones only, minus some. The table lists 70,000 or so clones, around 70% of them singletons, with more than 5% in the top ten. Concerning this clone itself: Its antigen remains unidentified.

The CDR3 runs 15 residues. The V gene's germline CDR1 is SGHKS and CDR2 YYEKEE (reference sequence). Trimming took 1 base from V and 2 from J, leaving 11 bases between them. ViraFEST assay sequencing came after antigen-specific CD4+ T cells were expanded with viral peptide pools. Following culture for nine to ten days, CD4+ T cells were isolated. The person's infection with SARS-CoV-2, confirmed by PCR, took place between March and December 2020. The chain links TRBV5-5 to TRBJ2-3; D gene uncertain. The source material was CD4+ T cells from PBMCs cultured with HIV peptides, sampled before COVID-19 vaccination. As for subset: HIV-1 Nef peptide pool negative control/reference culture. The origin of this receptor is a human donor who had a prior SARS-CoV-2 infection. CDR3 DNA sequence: TGTGCCAGCAGCTTGTTTGGTAGCCCCACAGATACGCAGTATTTT. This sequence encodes CASSLFGSPTDTQYF.